These 27 T cell receptor beta chains originate from one sample sequenced in a study of T-cell reconstitution after alpha-beta-depleted transplantation in children. Unique molecular identifiers were used to barcode this TCRbeta library. MiXCR, run by TCRdb on the PCR reads, gives a single entry per CDR3 protein. The sample shows over 150,000 distinct CDR3 sequences, around 7% of them seen only once. The sample consisted of PBMCs from the stem cell graft donor, taken from the stem cell graft. The receptors were gathered from a human donor who donated a stem cell graft to a child with Wiskott-Aldrich syndrome.

This clonotype was counted at least ten times. The chain recombines TRBV19 with TRBJ2-2; maybe TRBD1 (7 bases). V was shortened by 9 bases and J by 11 bases, with 19 bases between the two germline ends. The germline CDR1 and CDR2 sequences are LNHDA and SQIVND (reference sequence). This CDR3 region has 13 residues. CDR3 DNA sequence: TGTGCCAGCACACCCCAGGGGGAGGAAGAGCTGTTTTTT. It encodes CASTPQGEEELFF.

V gene TRBV3-1 combines with J gene TRBJ2-7; TRBD2 matches at 7 bases. The CDR3 covers 15 residues. Germline V lookup: CDR1 LGHDT, CDR2 YNNKEL (reference sequence). The ends lost 8 bases at V and 4 bases at J; junction bases unmatched: 14. The chain's CDR3 is CASSQQVAGAYEQYF. The CDR3 DNA is TGTGCCAGCTCCCAGCAGGTCGCGGGAGCTTACGAGCAGTACTTC.

This clonotype was recorded many times. The chain has TRBV15 and TRBJ1-2; 9 bases map to TRBD1. The V gene's germline CDR1 is LNHNV and CDR2 YYDKDF (reference sequence). The CDR3 is 15 residues long. After removal of 0 bases from V and 7 bases from J, the junction contained 6 bases not matched to a gene. The CDR3 nucleotides are TGTGCCACCAGCAGAGAAACAGGGGGCTACGGTGGCTACACCTTC. Its protein product is CATSRETGGYGGYTF.

This chain uses TRBV5-1 with TRBJ2-5; no reliable D call. Between the trimmed V and J ends, which lost 8 bases and 0 bases, there was a span of 14 bases. The CDR3 contains 14 residues. The germline V gene encodes CDR1 SGHRS and CDR2 YFSETQ. CDR3 sequence: CASRTPADQETQYF. CDR3 bases: TGCGCCAGTCGGACGCCGGCGGACCAAGAGACCCAGTACTTC.

This clonotype showed up many times. V gene TRBV4-2 combines with J gene TRBJ2-1; 11 bases are a match to TRBD1. The V gene's germline CDR1 is LGHNA and CDR2 YNFKEQ. Trimming took 4 bases from V and 3 from J; bases not matched to a gene: 5. The CDR3 is made up of 16 amino acids. CDR3 sequence reads: CASSRRGTGGYNEQFF. The CDR3 nucleotides read TGTGCCAGCAGCCGCCGGGGGACAGGGGGCTACAATGAGCAGTTCTTC.

In this sample, this clonotype turned up many times. This rearrangement joins TRBV11-2 to TRBJ2-2; 7 bases are shared with TRBD2. The CDR3 spans 18 residues. The junction had 12 bases not matched to a gene; V was cut back by 5 bases and J by 0 bases. In germline, CDR1 is SGHAT, CDR2 FQNNGV. The CDR3 nucleotides read TGTGCCAGCAGCCTCTTCGGCGGGAGATACGCGAACACCGGGGAGCTGTTTTTT. Protein: CASSLFGGRYANTGELFF. Full variable domain (remainder filled in from reference TRBV11-2 and TRBJ2-2): EAGVAQSPRYKIIEKRQSVAFWCNPISGHATLYWYQQILGQGPKLLIQFQNNGVVDDSQLPKDRFSAERLKGVDSTLKIQPAKLEDSAVYLCASSLFGGRYANTGELFFGEGSRLTVL.

This clonotype occurred many times. V and J are TRBV18 and TRBJ2-1, with D possibly being TRBD1 or TRBD2 (5 bases each). Germline CDR1 and CDR2: KGHSH and LQKENI. The CDR3 sequence is 17 residues long. V was cut by 3 bases and J by 6 bases, with 21 bases left in between. In DNA form, the CDR3 reads TGTGCCAGCTCACCTGTGCCAGGGACGGTGTCTCGCAATGAGCAGTTCTTC. Protein: CASSPVPGTVSRNEQFF.

The chain combines TRBV7-8 with TRBJ2-7; 15 nucleotides match TRBD2. V was pared by 5 bases and J by 4 bases, with 15 bases of the junction left unmatched. The V gene's germline CDR1 is SGHVS and CDR2 FQNEAQ. The CDR3 is 19 amino acids. The CDR3 loop reads CASSKRTSGRAISRYEQYF. DNA of the CDR3: TGTGCCAGCAGCAAAAGGACTAGCGGGAGGGCCATAAGTAGGTACGAGCAGTACTTC.

This clonotype was detected a few times. The chain couples TRBV7-9 to TRBJ2-2; TRBD2 might be the D (6 bases). Germline CDR1 SEHNR, CDR2 FQNEAQ (reference sequence). The CDR3 is 15 residues long. V was shortened by 0 bases and J by 5 bases, with 10 bases between the two germline ends. The CDR3 sequence is CASSLASRGTGELFF. CDR3 in DNA: TGTGCCAGCAGCTTAGCGTCTCGGGGGACCGGGGAGCTGTTTTTT.

In its sample, this clonotype was seen many times. CDR3 sequence: CAIKYQGVIGTGELFF. In DNA form, the CDR3 reads TGTGCCATCAAATATCAGGGGGTGATCGGCACCGGGGAGCTGTTTTTT. The chain has TRBV10-3 and TRBJ2-2; 7 bases agree with TRBD1. The J segment lost 4 bases and the V segment lost 7 bases, leaving 12 bases of the junction unmatched. Germline loops: CDR1 ENHRY, CDR2 SYGVKD. The CDR3 is made up of 16 amino acids.

This clonotype was recorded at least ten times. Here the CDR3 reads CSASSKEWGQYF. For the CDR3, the DNA is TGCAGTGCTAGTTCCAAAGAGTGGGGGCAGTACTTC. The J gene is TRBJ2-7, the V gene TRBV20-1, with D uncertain. The germline V gene encodes CDR1 DFQATT and CDR2 SNEGSKA (reference sequence). The CDR3 consists of 12 residues. Trimming left V 3 bases short and J 9 bases short, with 15 bases between.

This clonotype was found many times. V and J are TRBV28 and TRBJ1-1; unclear D gene. The CDR3 length is 13 residues. In germline, CDR1 is MDHEN, CDR2 SYDVKM. Trimming pared 3 bases from V and 7 bases from J, leaving 12 bases between. The DNA for the CDR3 is TGTGCCAGCAGTTTCCAGGAGTTAGGTGAAGCTTTCTTT. Translation gives CASSFQELGEAFF.

This clonotype was seen many times. The chain uses TRBV2 and TRBJ2-2; 8 positions agree with TRBD1. The CDR3 sequence is 13 residues long. From germline, CDR1 is SNHLY and CDR2 FYNNEI. In DNA, the CDR3 is TGTGCTTGGACAGGGAGAAACACCGGGGAGCTGTTTTTT. This gives the protein CAWTGRNTGELFF.

In this sample, this clonotype turned up many times. The J gene is TRBJ2-3, the V gene TRBV10-3; TRBD2 is a possible D gene (6 bases). V was shortened by 7 bases and J by 5 bases, with 16 bases between the two germline ends. The length of the CDR3 is 14 residues. CDR1 and CDR2 from the germline V gene are ENHRY and SYGVKD. In DNA form, the CDR3 reads TGTGCCATCAAGTATTCGGGAGTCGGAGATACGCAGTATTTT. It translates to CAIKYSGVGDTQYF.

The chain employs TRBV24-1 and TRBJ2-1; D is possibly TRBD2 (6 bases). CDR3 length equals 17 residues. The V end lost 2 bases, the J end lost 0 bases, and 13 bases lay between the germline ends. The germline gives CDR1 KGHDR, CDR2 SFDVKD. CDR3 sequence (DNA): TGTGCCACCAGTGATTGGTCGGACGGGAGCTCCTACAATGAGCAGTTCTTC. Translating gives CATSDWSDGSSYNEQFF.

This clonotype showed up many times. V and J are TRBV7-9 and TRBJ1-1; possible D gene TRBD1, 6 bases. The CDR3 runs 13 residues. V lost 3 bases to trimming and J lost 4 bases, with 9 bases between them. Germline loops: CDR1 SEHNR, CDR2 FQNEAQ (reference sequence). The CDR3, as DNA: TGTGCCAGCAGCTTCGGGGGGCTCACTGAAGCTTTCTTT. Amino acid sequence: CASSFGGLTEAFF.

Many counts were recorded for this clonotype. The chain recombines TRBV29-1 with TRBJ2-2; 8 nucleotides match TRBD1. The CDR3 loop spans 14 amino acids. With 3 bases clipped from V and 2 bases from J, the junction kept 2 bases outside the gene matches. Germline V gene data show CDR1 as SQVTM and CDR2 as ANQGSEA. Here the CDR3 reads CSVETGVNTGELFF. As DNA, the CDR3 is TGCAGCGTTGAGACAGGGGTCAACACCGGGGAGCTGTTTTTT.

This sequence joins TRBV6-1 and TRBJ2-3; TRBD1 might be the D (5 bases). This CDR3 has 14 amino acids. Germline-derived CDR1 and CDR2 are MNHNS and SASEGT. Trimming left V 4 bases short and J 3 bases short, with 11 bases between. In nucleotides, the CDR3 is TGTGCCAGCAGTGCAGGGTTTGCGACAGATACGCAGTATTTT. Translating gives CASSAGFATDTQYF.

This clonotype was picked up a small number of times. The V call is TRBV24-1, the J call TRBJ2-2; 11 nucleotides agree with TRBD1. The CDR3 runs 17 residues. The germline CDR1 and CDR2 sequences are KGHDR and SFDVKD. J was trimmed by 4 bases and V by 7 bases; bases with no gene match: 10. This CDR3 is CATSSSRGQGGTGELFF. CDR3 nucleotide sequence: TGTGCCACCAGCTCAAGTCGGGGACAGGGGGGCACCGGGGAGCTGTTTTTT.

This clonotype came up many times. The chain carries TRBV5-6 and TRBJ2-5; possibly TRBD1 for D (7 bases). The V gene's germline CDR1 is SGHDT and CDR2 YYEEEE. The germline V and J ends were trimmed by 0 bases and 4 bases, with 13 bases remaining between them. The CDR3 has 15 amino acids. The CDR3 region is CASSLVEGAGETQYF. The CDR3 region has the DNA TGTGCCAGCAGCTTGGTGGAGGGGGCGGGAGAGACCCAGTACTTC.

This clonotype was found many times. The chain combines TRBV29-1 with TRBJ2-7; 7 nucleotides agree with TRBD1. V dropped 7 bases and J dropped 6; count of bases not matched to a gene: 18. CDR1 and CDR2 (germline): SQVTM, ANQGSEA. The CDR3 has 15 amino acids. In DNA form, the CDR3 reads TGCAGCGCCATGGGTCCAGGGGGATTAGCCGGCGAGCAGTACTTC. Translating it yields CSAMGPGGLAGEQYF.

This clonotype has a count of ten or more. The chain joins TRBV4-3 to TRBJ2-7, with 9 bases matching TRBD2. This CDR3 has 16 amino acids. Germline V gene data show CDR1 as LGHNA and CDR2 as YSLEER. Trimming removed 1 base from V and 4 bases from J; junction bases left unmatched: 8. The CDR3 DNA sequence: TGCGCCAGCAGCCAAGTTGCGGGAGGGCCGGATTACGAGCAGTACTTC. Translating gives CASSQVAGGPDYEQYF.

This clonotype was counted at least ten times. The chain carries TRBV12-3 or TRBV12-4 and TRBJ1-1; D unresolved. The V and J ends lost 8 bases and 1 base respectively, with 14 bases between them. The length of the CDR3 is 14 residues. The CDR3 DNA reads TGTGCCAGCGGGTCCCCGGTGTGGAACACTGAAGCTTTCTTT. Its protein product is CASGSPVWNTEAFF.

This clonotype was picked up a small number of times. This chain joins TRBV10-3 and TRBJ1-6; the match to TRBD1 covers 8 bases. The CDR3 has 14 residues. The junction had 2 bases not matched to a gene; V was cut back by 3 bases and J by 7 bases. Germline CDR1 ENHRY, CDR2 SYGVKD. CDR3 loop: CAISERQGNSPLHF. CDR3 nucleotides: TGTGCCATCAGTGAAAGACAGGGGAATTCACCCCTCCACTTT.

In this sample, this clonotype turned up many times. V is TRBV29-1 and J is TRBJ2-2, with 9 bases that match TRBD1. The CDR3 contains 14 residues. The germline V gene has CDR1 SQVTM and CDR2 ANQGSEA. The ends lost 3 bases at V and 6 bases at J; junction bases unmatched: 5. Written as DNA, the CDR3 is TGCAGCGTTGATGGGACAGGGATTGCCGGGGAGCTGTTTTTT. This sequence encodes CSVDGTGIAGELFF.

This clonotype came up many times. This chain links TRBV29-1 with TRBJ2-5, with 7 bases fitting TRBD1. The CDR3 extends over 12 amino acids. V trimming: 5 bases; J trimming: 5 bases; junction bases outside the gene matches: 5. Germline V lookup: CDR1 SQVTM, CDR2 ANQGSEA. The CDR3 nucleotides read TGCAGCGTTCTCACAGGGGTGGAGACCCAGTACTTC. Translated: CSVLTGVETQYF. Together with reference TRBV29-1 and TRBJ2-5, the CDR3 gives the full variable domain: SAVISQKPSRDICQRGTSLTIQCQVDSQVTMMFWYRQQPGQSLTLIATANQGSEATYESGFVIDKFPISRPNLTFSTLTVSNMSPEDSSIYLCSVLTGVETQYFGPGTRLLVL.

This clonotype has at least ten counts. The chain is built from TRBV5-6 and TRBJ2-5; the D gene is possibly TRBD2 (5 bases). The germline CDR1 and CDR2 sequences are SGHDT and YYEEEE. The V end was cut by 4 bases, the J end by 4 bases, with 14 bases between. This CDR3 comprises 14 residues. The CDR3 nucleotides are TGTGCCAGCAGCGGAGGTCGGGTATCAGAGACCCAGTACTTC. Its translation: CASSGGRVSETQYF.